The 30 T cell receptor beta chains below all came from one sample that was sequenced in a study of technical replicates of blood from a few donors. The repertoire was sequenced with immunoSEQ multiplex PCR; TCRdb's copy has only in-frame clones and lacks some. Among about 100,000 clones listed, about 95% were seen once. Sequencing was carried out using T cells isolated from PBMCs. These receptors were taken from a human donor in good health.

The gene calls are TRBV12-5 and TRBJ2-7, with a tentative D call TRBD1 (6 bases). CDR1 LGHNT and CDR2 FRNRAP come from the germline V gene. Trimming removed 1 base from V and 4 bases from J, with 17 bases in between. The CDR3 has 16 amino acids. The CDR3 DNA reads as TGTGCTAGTGGTTTGGGTACAGGGTTTCTGGCGTACGAGCAGTACTTC. This encodes CASGLGTGFLAYEQYF.

The rearrangement uses TRBV5-6 and TRBJ2-1, with 8 bases aligning to TRBD2. Unmatched junction bases numbered 6, after V lost 0 bases and J lost 1 base. This CDR3 contains 17 residues. Per germline, CDR1 SGHDT and CDR2 YYEEEE. The CDR3 bases are TGTGCCAGCAGCTTGGACCCAGCGGGAGTTTCCTACAATGAGCAGTTCTTC. Translated: CASSLDPAGVSYNEQFF.

The chain has TRBV5-4 and TRBJ1-2; no reliable D call. The CDR3 is 14 amino acids. V shed 4 bases and J shed 5 bases, with 15 bases lying between them. Germline V gene data show CDR1 as SGHNT and CDR2 as YYREEE (reference sequence). The CDR3 nucleotides read TGTGCCAGCAGCCCTGACACCTCGGGATATGGCTACACCTTC. This gives the protein CASSPDTSGYGYTF. The variable domain in full, with the rest retrieved from reference TRBV5-4 and TRBJ1-2, is ETGVTQSPTHLIKTRGQQVTLRCSSQSGHNTVSWYQQALGQGPQFIFQYYREEENGRGNFPPRFSGLQFPNYSSELNVNALELDDSALYLCASSPDTSGYGYTFGSGTRLTVV.

V is TRBV19 and J is TRBJ1-2; TRBD1 is a possible D gene (5 bases). The CDR3 loop spans 12 amino acids. V was cut by 6 bases and J by 4 bases, with 9 bases left in between. Germline V gene lookup returns CDR1 LNHDA and CDR2 SQIVND (reference sequence). In DNA form, the CDR3 reads TGTGCCAGTAGACAGGTCTTCTATGGCTACACCTTC. Protein product: CASRQVFYGYTF.

This clone showed up just once. The chain joins TRBV28 to TRBJ2-1, with a possible D match to TRBD1 (5 bases). Germline CDR1 is MDHEN and CDR2 is SYDVKM. This CDR3 is 18 amino acids long. V was clipped by 8 bases and J by 3 bases, with 26 bases between them. CDR3 DNA sequence: TGTGCCAGCGTCGACGGCAGGGCTCCTACACTTCACTACAATGAGCAGTTCTTC. It specifies CASVDGRAPTLHYNEQFF.

CDR3 sequence: CASTQSSGGTGELFF. The CDR3 coding sequence is TGTGCCAGCACCCAGTCTAGCGGCGGCACCGGGGAGCTGTTTTTT. The chain has TRBV5-4 and TRBJ2-2, with TRBD2 matching 7 bases. V lost 6 bases, J lost 4 bases, and 9 bases stayed unmatched. In germline, CDR1 is SGHNT, CDR2 YYREEE (reference sequence). The CDR3 has 15 amino acids.

The rearrangement joins TRBV18 to TRBJ1-3, with a weak D call TRBD1 (6 bases). The germline gives CDR1 KGHSH, CDR2 LQKENI. There are 16 residues in the CDR3. V gave up 2 bases and J gave up 3 bases, with 14 bases separating them. CDR3 coding DNA: TGTGCCAGCTCACCAGGAGGACAGTCAAGTGGAAACACCATATATTTT. This sequence encodes CASSPGGQSSGNTIYF.

V and J are TRBV30 and TRBJ2-2, with a possible D match to TRBD1 (6 bases). Looked up from germline, CDR1 is GTSNPN and CDR2 is SVGIG (reference sequence). Between the trimmed V and J ends, which lost 1 base and 4 bases, there was a span of 13 bases. CDR3 length: 15 amino acids. CDR3: CAWSDEQGFTGELFF. CDR3 DNA sequence: TGTGCCTGGAGTGATGAACAGGGATTCACCGGGGAGCTGTTTTTT.

This sequence joins TRBV2 and TRBJ1-3; D unclear. The CDR3 loop spans 13 amino acids. Germline V lookup: CDR1 SNHLY, CDR2 FYNNEI. V shed 6 bases and J shed 4 bases, with 10 bases lying between them. CDR3: CASSDDLGNTIYF. The CDR3 region has the DNA TGTGCCAGCAGCGATGACTTGGGAAACACCATATATTTT.

The chain links TRBV5-6 to TRBJ2-1; TRBD2 matches at 7 bases. The length of the CDR3 is 16 residues. The junction had 7 bases not matched to a gene; V was cut back by 0 bases and J by 4 bases. Germline CDR1 is SGHDT and CDR2 is YYEEEE. This chain's CDR3 is CASSLGPSGTYNEQFF. The CDR3 bases are TGTGCCAGCAGCTTGGGGCCTAGCGGAACGTACAATGAGCAGTTCTTC.

The chain links TRBV6-1 to TRBJ1-5; D gene ambiguous. V shed 5 bases and J shed 3 bases, with 14 bases lying between them. Per the germline V gene, CDR1 is MNHNS and CDR2 is SASEGT. CDR3 length: 15 amino acids. The CDR3 loop is CASSPWTGVNQPQHF. CDR3 sequence (DNA): TGTGCCAGCAGTCCGTGGACGGGAGTCAATCAGCCCCAGCATTTT.

The gene calls are TRBV6-5 and TRBJ2-1, with TRBD2 identical over 8 bases. The CDR3 consists of 14 residues. The V segment lost 1 base and the J segment 7 bases; nucleotides outside the gene matches: 3. In germline, CDR1 is MNHEY, CDR2 SVGAGI. CDR3 sequence: CASSYFGGGNEQFF. CDR3 coding DNA: TGTGCCAGCAGTTACTTCGGCGGGGGGAATGAGCAGTTCTTC.

The gene calls are TRBV6-6 and TRBJ1-1; D is perhaps TRBD1 (6 bases). This CDR3 spans 15 amino acids. Trimming removed 1 base from V and 0 bases from J, with 9 bases in between. Looked up from germline, CDR1 is MNHNY and CDR2 is SVGAGI (reference sequence). CDR3 in amino acids: CASSYWTEMNTEAFF. The DNA for the CDR3 is TGTGCCAGCAGTTACTGGACAGAAATGAACACTGAAGCTTTCTTT.

This chain connects TRBV19 to TRBJ1-3, with a possible D match to TRBD1 (6 bases). CDR1 LNHDA and CDR2 SQIVND come from the germline V gene (reference sequence). The V and J ends lost 8 bases and 0 bases respectively, with 11 bases between them. The CDR3 extends over 14 amino acids. CDR3 DNA: TGTGCCAGTGAGACAGGAAGCTCTGGAAACACCATATATTTT. The encoded protein is CASETGSSGNTIYF.

The chain combines TRBV7-3 with TRBJ2-5; no definite D call. The CDR3 has 15 amino acids. The germline CDR1 and CDR2 sequences are SGHTA and FQGTGA. V dropped 5 bases and J dropped 2 bases, with 15 bases sitting between them. The CDR3 DNA sequence: TGTGCCAGCAGCACCGCCGGGTCCCCTCAAGAGACCCAGTACTTC. Amino acids: CASSTAGSPQETQYF.

The gene calls are TRBV19 and TRBJ2-3, with a weak D call TRBD1 (6 bases). The CDR3 consists of 16 residues. V was pared by 4 bases and J by 4 bases, with 18 bases between. Germline V gene lookup returns CDR1 LNHDA and CDR2 SQIVND (reference sequence). The CDR3 loop reads CASSNYRARTADTQYF. The CDR3 coding sequence is TGTGCCAGTAGTAATTACAGGGCGAGGACGGCAGATACGCAGTATTTT.

The rearrangement joins TRBV10-3 to TRBJ2-3, with D maybe TRBD1 (6 bases). The CDR3 is 15 amino acids. Germline CDR1 is ENHRY and CDR2 is SYGVKD. Between the trimmed V and J ends, which lost 5 bases and 2 bases, there was a span of 14 bases. The CDR3 spells CAISLTGSTTDTQYF. CDR3 bases: TGTGCCATCAGTCTAACAGGGTCCACCACAGATACGCAGTATTTT.

The count of this clone is one. V usage is TRBV7-3 and J usage is TRBJ2-7; 8 bases map to TRBD1. The CDR3 is 11 amino acids. Looked up from germline, CDR1 is SGHTA and CDR2 is FQGTGA. Trimming took 4 bases from V and 9 from J; bases not matched to a gene: 2. The chain's CDR3 is CASSSGQGQYF. The DNA for the CDR3 is TGTGCCAGCAGCTCAGGACAGGGGCAGTACTTC. Looking up the rest from reference TRBV7-3 and TRBJ2-7 gives the full variable domain: GAGVSQTPSNKVTEKGKYVELRCDPISGHTALYWYRQSLGQGPEFLIYFQGTGAADDSGLPNDRFFAVRPEGSVSTLKIQRTERGDSAVYLCASSSGQGQYFGPGTRLTVT.

This chain connects TRBV18 to TRBJ1-1; TRBD1 aligns across 8 bases. Per germline, CDR1 KGHSH and CDR2 LQKENI. This CDR3 has 16 amino acids. V was clipped by 6 bases and J by 0 bases; unmatched bases: 9. CDR3 sequence: CASSWTGFDMNTEAFF. The CDR3 DNA sequence: TGTGCCAGCTCCTGGACAGGGTTCGACATGAACACTGAAGCTTTCTTT. The whole variable domain, remainder taken from reference TRBV18 and TRBJ1-1, is NAGVMQNPRHLVRRRGQEARLRCSPMKGHSHVYWYRQLPEEGLKFMVYLQKENIIDESGMPKERFSAEFPKEGPSILRIQQVVRGDSAAYFCASSWTGFDMNTEAFFGQGTRLTVV.

The chain joins TRBV10-3 to TRBJ2-7, with TRBD2 identical over 7 bases. The J segment lost 2 bases and the V segment lost 7 bases, leaving 11 bases of the junction unmatched. Germline CDR1 is ENHRY and CDR2 is SYGVKD. CDR3 length equals 15 residues. This CDR3 reads CAINSLRENPYEQYF. In DNA form, the CDR3 reads TGTGCCATCAACTCCCTGCGGGAGAACCCCTACGAGCAGTACTTC.

The rearrangement joins TRBV10-2 to TRBJ1-5, with 7 bases matching TRBD1. The CDR3 runs 16 residues. Germline V gene data show CDR1 as WSHSY and CDR2 as SAAADI. V was clipped by 4 bases and J by 2 bases; unmatched bases: 8. The CDR3 sequence is CASSARGQRGNQPQHF. DNA of the CDR3: TGCGCCAGCAGTGCCCGGGGACAGAGGGGCAATCAGCCCCAGCATTTT.

The J gene is TRBJ2-5, the V gene TRBV6-5; 8 positions agree with TRBD2. The CDR3 spans 15 residues. J lost 1 base, V lost 2 bases, and 3 bases had no gene match. CDR1 is MNHEY and CDR2 is SVGAGI in the germline V gene. The CDR3 sequence is CASSYSGRRQETQYF. The CDR3 DNA reads TGTGCCAGCAGTTACAGCGGGAGACGCCAAGAGACCCAGTACTTC.

V is TRBV30 and J is TRBJ1-2; 7 bases agree with TRBD1. This CDR3 region has 14 residues. From germline, CDR1 is GTSNPN and CDR2 SVGIG (reference sequence). Trimming took 2 bases from V and 7 from J; bases not matched to a gene: 10. The CDR3 nucleotides read TGTGCCTGGAGTCTAAGGACAGGAATCTTTGGCTACACCTTC. This gives the protein CAWSLRTGIFGYTF. Based on the CDR3 plus reference TRBV30 and TRBJ1-2, the full variable domain is SQTIHQWPATLVQPVGSPLSLECTVEGTSNPNLYWYRQAAGRGLQLLFYSVGIGQISSEVPQNLSASRPQDRQFILSSKKLLLSDSGFYLCAWSLRTGIFGYTFGSGTRLTVV.

J is TRBJ2-7 and V is TRBV7-9; a weak D match, TRBD1 (6 bases). V was clipped by 4 bases and J by 3 bases, with 10 bases between them. CDR3 size: 13 residues. Germline loops: CDR1 SEHNR, CDR2 FQNEAQ (reference sequence). The chain's CDR3 is CASSSGTFYEQYF. CDR3 coding DNA: TGTGCCAGCAGCTCAGGGACATTCTACGAGCAGTACTTC.

The chain carries TRBV7-2 and TRBJ2-2; 7 positions agree with TRBD2. Germline CDR1 and CDR2: SGHTA and FQGNSA. The CDR3 runs 16 residues. The J segment lost 2 bases and the V segment lost 5 bases, leaving 8 bases of the junction unmatched. CDR3 amino acids: CASSPISGINTGELFF. In DNA, the CDR3 is TGTGCCAGCAGCCCCATCAGCGGGATTAACACCGGGGAGCTGTTTTTT.

The V and J genes are TRBV5-4 and TRBJ2-3; weak D call: TRBD1 (5 bases). Germline V CDR1 and CDR2: SGHNT, YYREEE (reference sequence). This CDR3 is 16 amino acids long. Between the trimmed V and J ends, which lost 0 bases and 8 bases, there was a span of 19 bases. CDR3 DNA sequence: TGTGCCAGCAGCTTGGTGGGGCAGAAAAGAGATCCTACGCAGTATTTT. Its protein product is CASSLVGQKRDPTQYF.

The CDR3 DNA reads TGTGCCAGCAGCTTAAGACTCTCCACCTCCACCGGGGAGCTGTTTTTT. Residues: CASSLRLSTSTGELFF. This rearrangement joins TRBV7-8 to TRBJ2-2, with unresolved D. The CDR3 has 16 amino acids. CDR1 is SGHVS, CDR2 FQNEAQ, per germline. The V gene lost 2 bases and the J gene lost 4 bases, with 14 bases spanning the gap.

J is TRBJ2-1 and V is TRBV5-1; 12 nucleotides agree with TRBD2. This CDR3 is built from 16 residues. The germline V gene has CDR1 SGHRS and CDR2 YFSETQ. With V trimmed by 4 bases and J by 4 bases, 6 bases remained unmatched. DNA of the CDR3: TGCGCCAGCAGCCTCGGACTAGCGGGACCTTACAATGAGCAGTTCTTC. It specifies CASSLGLAGPYNEQFF.

This chain joins TRBV6-5 and TRBJ1-5; TRBD1 matches 10 bases. Germline V gene sequence: CDR1 MNHEY, CDR2 SVGAGI. Losses at the gene ends were 5 bases for V and 4 bases for J; bases not matched to a gene: 2. This CDR3 contains 14 residues. For the CDR3, the DNA is TGTGCCAGCAGTGGACAGGGGGAGAATCAGCCCCAGCATTTT. This codes for CASSGQGENQPQHF.

The chain recombines TRBV6-1 with TRBJ2-5; D is perhaps TRBD2 (6 bases). V was cut by 7 bases and J by 5 bases, with 17 bases left in between. The CDR3 spans 14 residues. In germline, CDR1 is MNHNS, CDR2 SASEGT. Here the CDR3 reads CASKTSLVGETQYF. In DNA form, the CDR3 reads TGTGCCAGCAAAACTAGCCTAGTAGGCGAGACCCAGTACTTC.